These 15 T cell receptor beta chains came from one sample sequenced in a study of spatial heterogeneity in lung cancer. The time point denotes: sample taken at primary tumor resection. No cell sorting; template was whole RNA from tumor, lung tissue or PBMC. TCRdb used MiXCR to reprocess the 5' RACE reads, holding one entry per CDR3 protein. This table holds 20,000 to 25,000 distinct CDR3 sequences, 2.5% to 4% found once. The source material was PBMCs, sampled at surgery. The receptors were gathered from a female donor with early-stage non-small cell lung cancer.

Ten or more counts support this clonotype. The chain links TRBV29-1 to TRBJ2-1; 11 nucleotides agree with TRBD2. The CDR3 sequence is 14 residues long. Per germline, CDR1 SQVTM and CDR2 ANQGSEA. Germline trimming cut 6 bases from V and 8 bases from J; bases unmatched to any gene: 9. The CDR3 nucleotides read TGCAGCGTCCGACTAGCGGGAAGGTGGGATGAGCAGTTCTTC. This encodes CSVRLAGRWDEQFF.

The V and J genes are TRBV5-6 and TRBJ1-2; a possible D gene is TRBD1 (5 bases). This CDR3 has 14 residues. Germline values: CDR1 SGHDT, CDR2 YYEEEE. The V and J ends lost 4 bases and 0 bases respectively, with 10 bases between them. CDR3: CASSLGGANYGYTF. The CDR3 bases are TGTGCCAGCAGCCTCGGGGGGGCTAACTATGGCTACACCTTC.

This clonotype came up a few times. The chain uses TRBV10-1 and TRBJ2-1; D may be TRBD2 (6 bases). Germline assignment: CDR1 WNHNN and CDR2 SYGVQD (reference sequence). This CDR3 spans 14 amino acids. Trimming left V 4 bases short and J 6 bases short, with 13 bases between. CDR3 loop: CASSASLGGNEQFF. Here the CDR3 DNA reads TGCGCCAGCAGTGCCTCCCTGGGGGGCAATGAGCAGTTCTTC.

There are many counts of this clonotype. V and J are TRBV5-1 and TRBJ2-1; D ambiguous. CDR3 length: 14 amino acids. In germline, CDR1 is SGHRS, CDR2 YFSETQ. Trimming pared 2 bases from V and 4 bases from J, leaving 10 bases between. CDR3 amino acids: CASSFFQYYNEQFF. The DNA for the CDR3 is TGCGCCAGCAGCTTTTTCCAATATTACAATGAGCAGTTCTTC.

This clonotype was found a few times. The CDR3 DNA is TGTGCCAGTAGTAGATGGACAGGGGGCGACGAGCAGTACTTC. Protein product: CASSRWTGGDEQYF. The chain uses TRBV19 and TRBJ2-7, with 11 bases aligning to TRBD1. V shed 4 bases and J 5 bases; nucleotides not matched to a gene: 4. The CDR3 has 14 residues. Germline values: CDR1 LNHDA, CDR2 SQIVND (reference sequence). Complete variable domain (other parts from reference TRBV19 and TRBJ2-7): DGGITQSPKYLFRKEGQNVTLSCEQNLNHDAMYWYRQDPGQGLRLIYYSQIVNDFQKGDIAEGYSVSREKKESFPLTVTSAQKNPTAFYLCASSRWTGGDEQYFGPGTRLTVT.

This clonotype has a count of ten or more. The chain couples TRBV10-3 to TRBJ2-5; D may correspond to TRBD1 or TRBD2 (5 bases each). Germline V gene data show CDR1 as ENHRY and CDR2 as SYGVKD. The CDR3 runs to 13 residues. Trimming cost V 10 bases and J 2 bases, with 14 bases left between them. CDR3 sequence reads: CATTGAEQETQYF. The DNA for the CDR3 is TGTGCCACCACCGGGGCGGAACAAGAGACCCAGTACTTC.

At least ten counts were recorded for this clonotype. The chain is built from TRBV28 and TRBJ2-1, with 12 nucleotides matching TRBD2. The CDR3 has 21 amino acids. CDR1 is MDHEN, CDR2 SYDVKM, per germline. J was trimmed by 0 bases and V by 5 bases; bases with no gene match: 17. CDR3 amino acids: CASSHMGRLAGALSSYNEQFF. In nucleotides, the CDR3 is TGTGCCAGCAGTCACATGGGGCGACTAGCGGGAGCTCTCAGCTCCTACAATGAGCAGTTCTTC.

Many counts were recorded for this clonotype. This rearrangement joins TRBV7-9 to TRBJ2-1; 16 bases are shared with TRBD2. The J segment lost 3 bases and the V segment lost 6 bases, leaving 5 bases of the junction unmatched. Germline CDR1 is SEHNR and CDR2 is FQNEAQ (reference sequence). CDR3 size: 17 residues. The CDR3 protein is CASRGTSGRAIYNEQFF. As DNA, the CDR3 is TGTGCCAGCAGGGGGACTAGCGGGAGGGCCATCTACAATGAGCAGTTCTTC.

This clonotype was observed at least ten times. This chain links TRBV3-1 with TRBJ2-3, with 11 bases that match TRBD2. This CDR3 has 15 residues. CDR1 and CDR2 from the germline V gene are LGHDT and YNNKEL (reference sequence). Losses at the gene ends were 1 base for V and 5 bases for J; bases not matched to a gene: 2. The CDR3 here is CASSQAGTSGDTQYF. The CDR3, as DNA: TGTGCCAGCAGCCAAGCCGGGACTAGCGGAGATACGCAGTATTTT.

The sample holds many counts of this clonotype. V usage is TRBV28 and J usage is TRBJ2-5; 7 bases map to TRBD2. CDR1 is MDHEN, CDR2 SYDVKM, per germline. V was clipped by 6 bases and J by 5 bases; unmatched bases: 12. The length of the CDR3 is 15 residues. CDR3 sequence: CASSLPLAEGETQYF. The CDR3 coding sequence is TGTGCCAGCAGCCTCCCGCTAGCGGAGGGGGAGACCCAGTACTTC.

This chain connects TRBV11-2 to TRBJ2-1; D may be TRBD2 (6 bases). CDR1 and CDR2 (germline): SGHAT, FQNNGV. Trimming stripped 5 bases from V and 0 bases from J, with 14 bases between. The CDR3 covers 16 residues. The CDR3: CASSVRGGTSYNEQFF. The CDR3 nucleotides are TGTGCCAGCAGCGTAAGAGGCGGGACCTCCTACAATGAGCAGTTCTTC. The whole variable domain, remainder taken from reference TRBV11-2 and TRBJ2-1, is EAGVAQSPRYKIIEKRQSVAFWCNPISGHATLYWYQQILGQGPKLLIQFQNNGVVDDSQLPKDRFSAERLKGVDSTLKIQPAKLEDSAVYLCASSVRGGTSYNEQFFGPGTRLTVL.

This clonotype was counted many times. The CDR3 here is CASSASTGTRFKYNEQFF. The CDR3 DNA is TGTGCCAGCAGTGCGTCAACCGGGACTAGATTCAAGTACAATGAGCAGTTCTTC. The chain joins TRBV6-1 to TRBJ2-1; the match to TRBD2 covers 8 bases. CDR1 and CDR2 from the germline V gene are MNHNS and SASEGT. This CDR3 comprises 18 residues. Trimming removed 4 bases from V and 4 bases from J; junction bases left unmatched: 15.

This clonotype was counted ten times or more. This chain uses TRBV23-1 with TRBJ2-7, with 12 bases lining up with TRBD1. TRBV23-1 falls under the ORF class, with uncertain function. The junction had 7 bases not matched to a gene; V was cut back by 3 bases and J by 1 base. This CDR3 region has 17 residues. CDR3 loop: CASSQSGTGGISYEQYF. CDR3 DNA sequence: TGCGCCAGCAGTCAGTCAGGGACAGGGGGCATTTCCTACGAGCAGTACTTC.

This clonotype was seen ten or more times. The V gene is TRBV6-2 or TRBV6-3, the J gene TRBJ1-5; D remains ambiguous. CDR3 length: 14 amino acids. In germline, CDR1 is MNHEY, CDR2 SVGEGT. With 2 bases removed from V and 1 base from J, the gap between germline ends came to 6 bases. The CDR3 sequence: CASSYTNSNQPQHF. The DNA of the CDR3 is TGTGCCAGCAGTTACACCAACAGCAATCAGCCCCAGCATTTT.

Worth noting for this clonotype: Being one base from a much bigger clone, this may be a read error. The chain links TRBV7-9 to TRBJ2-5; TRBD1 aligns across 9 bases. Germline V gene lookup returns CDR1 SEHNR and CDR2 FQNEAQ (reference sequence). The CDR3 has 15 amino acids. Losses at the gene ends were 5 bases for V and 5 bases for J; bases not matched to a gene: 9. The CDR3 region has the DNA TGTGCCAGCAGCCAAGATACAGGGGGCATGGAGACCCAGTACTTC. Its translation: CASSQDTGGMETQYF.